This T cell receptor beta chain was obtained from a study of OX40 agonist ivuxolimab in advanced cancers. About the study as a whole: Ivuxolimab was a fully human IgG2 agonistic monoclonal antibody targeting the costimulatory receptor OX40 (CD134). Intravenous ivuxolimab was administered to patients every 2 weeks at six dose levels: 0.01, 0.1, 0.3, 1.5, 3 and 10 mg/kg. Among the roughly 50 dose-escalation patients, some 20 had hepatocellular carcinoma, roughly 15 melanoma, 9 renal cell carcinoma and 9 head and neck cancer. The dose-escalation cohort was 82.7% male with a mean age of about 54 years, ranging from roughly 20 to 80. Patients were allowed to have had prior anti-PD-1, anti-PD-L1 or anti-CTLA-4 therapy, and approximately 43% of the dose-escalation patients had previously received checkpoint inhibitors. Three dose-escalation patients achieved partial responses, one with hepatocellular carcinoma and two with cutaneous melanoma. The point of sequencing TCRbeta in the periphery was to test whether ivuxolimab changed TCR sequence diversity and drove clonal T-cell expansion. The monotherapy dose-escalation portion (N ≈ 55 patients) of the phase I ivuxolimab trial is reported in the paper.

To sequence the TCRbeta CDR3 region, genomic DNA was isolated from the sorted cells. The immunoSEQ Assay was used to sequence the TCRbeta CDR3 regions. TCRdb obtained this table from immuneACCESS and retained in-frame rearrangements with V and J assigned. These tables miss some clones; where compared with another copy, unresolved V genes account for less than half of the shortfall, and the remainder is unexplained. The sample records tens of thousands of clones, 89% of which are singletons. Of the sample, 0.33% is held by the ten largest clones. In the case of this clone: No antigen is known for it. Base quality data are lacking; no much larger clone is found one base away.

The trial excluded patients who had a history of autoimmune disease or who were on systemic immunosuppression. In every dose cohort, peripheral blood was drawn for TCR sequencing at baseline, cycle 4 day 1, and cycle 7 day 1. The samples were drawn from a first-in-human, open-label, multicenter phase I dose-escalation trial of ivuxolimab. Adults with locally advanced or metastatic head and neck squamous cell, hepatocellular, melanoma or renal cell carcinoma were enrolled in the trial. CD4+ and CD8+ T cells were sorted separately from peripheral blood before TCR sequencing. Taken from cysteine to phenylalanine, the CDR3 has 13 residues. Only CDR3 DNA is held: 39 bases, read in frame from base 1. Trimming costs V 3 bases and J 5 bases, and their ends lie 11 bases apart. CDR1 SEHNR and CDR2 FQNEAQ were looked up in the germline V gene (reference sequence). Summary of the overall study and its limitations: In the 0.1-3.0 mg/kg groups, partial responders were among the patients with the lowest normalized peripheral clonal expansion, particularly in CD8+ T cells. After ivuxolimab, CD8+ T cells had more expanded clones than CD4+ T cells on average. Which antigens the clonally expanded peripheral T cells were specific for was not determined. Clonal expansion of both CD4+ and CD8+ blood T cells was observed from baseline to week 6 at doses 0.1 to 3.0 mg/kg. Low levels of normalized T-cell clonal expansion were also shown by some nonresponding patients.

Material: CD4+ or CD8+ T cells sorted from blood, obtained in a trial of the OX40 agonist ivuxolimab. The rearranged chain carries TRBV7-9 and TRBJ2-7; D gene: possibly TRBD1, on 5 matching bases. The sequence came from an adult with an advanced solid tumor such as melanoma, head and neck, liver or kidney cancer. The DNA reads TGTGCCAGCAGCTTTGGACAATTTAACGAGCAGTACTTC. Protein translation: CASSFGQFNEQYF.